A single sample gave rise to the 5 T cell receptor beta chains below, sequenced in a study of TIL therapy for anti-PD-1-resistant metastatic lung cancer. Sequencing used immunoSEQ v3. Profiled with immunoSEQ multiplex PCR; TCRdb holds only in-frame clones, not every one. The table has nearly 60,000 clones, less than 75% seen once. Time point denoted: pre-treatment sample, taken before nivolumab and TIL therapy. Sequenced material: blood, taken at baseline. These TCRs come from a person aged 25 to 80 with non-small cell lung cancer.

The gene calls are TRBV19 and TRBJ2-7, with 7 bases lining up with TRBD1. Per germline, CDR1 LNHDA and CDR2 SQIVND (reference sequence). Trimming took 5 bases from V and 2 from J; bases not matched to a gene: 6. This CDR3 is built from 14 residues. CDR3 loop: CASSLRQGPYEQYF. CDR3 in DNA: TGTGCCAGTAGTCTACGACAGGGTCCCTACGAGCAGTACTTC. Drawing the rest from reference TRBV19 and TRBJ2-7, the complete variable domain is DGGITQSPKYLFRKEGQNVTLSCEQNLNHDAMYWYRQDPGQGLRLIYYSQIVNDFQKGDIAEGYSVSREKKESFPLTVTSAQKNPTAFYLCASSLRQGPYEQYFGPGTRLTVT.

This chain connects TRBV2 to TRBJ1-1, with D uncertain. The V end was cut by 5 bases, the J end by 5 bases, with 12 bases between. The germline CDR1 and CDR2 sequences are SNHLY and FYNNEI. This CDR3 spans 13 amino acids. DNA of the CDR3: TGTGCCAGCAGTTCCCCGGCTGGGACTGAAGCTTTCTTT. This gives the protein CASSSPAGTEAFF.

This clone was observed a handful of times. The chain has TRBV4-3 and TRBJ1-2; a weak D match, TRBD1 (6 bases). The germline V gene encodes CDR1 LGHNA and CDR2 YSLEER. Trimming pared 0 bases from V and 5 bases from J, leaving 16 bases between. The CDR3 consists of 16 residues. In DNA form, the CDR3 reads TGCGCCAGCAGCCAAGATCTTACGGGACACGGTTATGGCTACACCTTC. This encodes CASSQDLTGHGYGYTF.

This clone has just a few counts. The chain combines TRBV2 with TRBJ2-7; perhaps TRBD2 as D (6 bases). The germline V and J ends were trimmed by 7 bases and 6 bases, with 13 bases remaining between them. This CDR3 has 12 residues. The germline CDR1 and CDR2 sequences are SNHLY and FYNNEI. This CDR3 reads CASKNVEGEQYF. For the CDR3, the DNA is TGTGCCAGCAAGAACGTGGAGGGCGAGCAGTACTTC.

The CDR3 DNA reads as TGTGCCACCAGCAGACCCGCGGGGGGACCGGGGGGGCAGTACTTC. As protein: CATSRPAGGPGGQYF. The genes are TRBV15 and TRBJ2-7, with 8 bases aligning to TRBD2. Germline CDR1 LNHNV, CDR2 YYDKDF (reference sequence). The CDR3 has 15 residues. J lost 9 bases, V lost 2 bases, and 12 bases had no gene match.